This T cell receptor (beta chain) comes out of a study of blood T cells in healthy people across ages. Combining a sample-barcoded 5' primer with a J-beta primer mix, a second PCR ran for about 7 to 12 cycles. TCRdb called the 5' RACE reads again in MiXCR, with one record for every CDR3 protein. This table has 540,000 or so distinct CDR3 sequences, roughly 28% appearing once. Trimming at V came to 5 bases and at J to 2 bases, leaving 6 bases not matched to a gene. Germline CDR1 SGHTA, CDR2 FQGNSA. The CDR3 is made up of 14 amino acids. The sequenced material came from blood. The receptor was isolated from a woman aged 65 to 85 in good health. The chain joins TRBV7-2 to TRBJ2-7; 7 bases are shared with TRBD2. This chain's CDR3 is CASSRSGSAYEQYF. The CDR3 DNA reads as TGTGCCAGCAGCCGTAGCGGGTCTGCCTACGAGCAGTACTTC.